Listed here are 23 T cell receptor beta chains from one sample, sequenced in a study of cytomegalovirus exposure and HLA in healthy donors. The PCR used 60 Vbeta and 13 Jbeta primers. TCRdb's table, derived via immunoSEQ multiplex PCR, lists solely in-frame clones and lacks some. The sample carries approximately 110,000 clones, 76% recorded once. The sequenced material came from PBMCs. The receptor set was obtained from a man in his forties in good health and CMV-seropositive.

The rearrangement links TRBV6-6 to TRBJ1-2; D gene unclear. The germline V gene has CDR1 MNHNY and CDR2 SVGAGI (reference sequence). The V and J ends lost 1 base and 6 bases respectively, with 6 bases between them. This CDR3 contains 12 residues. This CDR3 reads CASSYFENGYTF. CDR3 in DNA: TGTGCCAGCAGTTACTTCGAGAATGGCTACACCTTC.

The rearrangement joins TRBV29-1 to TRBJ2-3, with 7 nucleotides matching TRBD2. J gave up 2 bases and V 1 base, and 3 bases lay outside the gene matches. The CDR3 length is 14 residues. Germline CDR1 SQVTM, CDR2 ANQGSEA. CDR3 DNA sequence: TGCAGCGTTGAAGGGGGACTACTCACAGATACGCAGTATTTT. It encodes CSVEGGLLTDTQYF.

J is TRBJ2-2 and V is TRBV30; 9 bases align to TRBD2. The CDR3 spans 15 residues. V gave up 1 base and J gave up 3 bases; unmatched junction bases: 3. The germline gives CDR1 GTSNPN, CDR2 SVGIG (reference sequence). CDR3 region: CAWSGLAEDTGELFF. CDR3 in DNA: TGTGCCTGGAGTGGACTAGCGGAGGACACCGGGGAGCTGTTTTTT. The entire variable domain, with the rest obtained from reference TRBV30 and TRBJ2-2, is as follows: SQTIHQWPATLVQPVGSPLSLECTVEGTSNPNLYWYRQAAGRGLQLLFYSVGIGQISSEVPQNLSASRPQDRQFILSSKKLLLSDSGFYLCAWSGLAEDTGELFFGEGSRLTVL.

This clone was recorded only once. This chain uses TRBV19 with TRBJ2-2, with TRBD2 matching 7 bases. Trimming at V came to 0 bases and at J to 7 bases, leaving 20 bases not matched to a gene. Germline loops: CDR1 LNHDA, CDR2 SQIVND (reference sequence). This CDR3 has 20 amino acids. CDR3 in amino acids: CASSIDRVGKAGAVVGELFF. The CDR3 DNA reads TGTGCCAGTAGTATAGATCGGGTCGGTAAGGCGGGAGCGGTTGTCGGGGAGCTGTTTTTT.

The chain links TRBV25-1 to TRBJ1-2; D perhaps matches TRBD1 (5 bases). The CDR3 is 11 amino acids. V was trimmed by 5 bases and J by 7 bases, leaving 8 bases between them. Per the germline V gene, CDR1 is MGHDK and CDR2 is SYGVNS. The CDR3 DNA is TGTGCCAGCAGTCCAGGGATTGGCTACACCTTC. This encodes CASSPGIGYTF.

The chain employs TRBV4-2 and TRBJ1-4; 11 bases agree with TRBD1. The ends lost 2 bases at V and 8 bases at J; junction bases unmatched: 7. CDR3 length: 16 residues. The germline V gene has CDR1 LGHNA and CDR2 YNFKEQ. The CDR3 DNA is TGTGCCAGCAGCCAAAACGGACAGGGGGCCGGGGAAAAACTGTTTTTT. Translated: CASSQNGQGAGEKLFF.

Details on this clone: The same CDR3 is also encoded by other DNA sequences in this sample. V and J are TRBV18 and TRBJ2-7; D is perhaps TRBD1 (5 bases). Germline CDR1 reads KGHSH; CDR2 reads LQKENI. Trimming removed 6 bases from V and 1 base from J, with 10 bases in between. The CDR3 consists of 13 residues. The CDR3 DNA reads TGTGCCAGCTCCCCAGGGCCTTCCTACGAGCAGTACTTC. Translation: CASSPGPSYEQYF.

This chain connects TRBV5-4 to TRBJ1-2, with TRBD1 matching 7 bases. CDR1 is SGHNT and CDR2 is YYREEE in the germline V gene (reference sequence). Trimming took 2 bases from V and 0 from J; bases not matched to a gene: 4. This CDR3 is built from 15 residues. This chain's CDR3 is CASSLWTGANYGYTF. The CDR3 region has the DNA TGTGCCAGCAGCTTATGGACAGGAGCTAACTATGGCTACACCTTC.

The chain recombines TRBV5-4 with TRBJ2-3; D might be TRBD1 (5 bases). Trimming took off 5 bases at V and 0 bases at J, with 10 bases between the two ends. The CDR3 contains 14 residues. The V gene's germline CDR1 is SGHNT and CDR2 YYREEE (reference sequence). CDR3 sequence (DNA): TGTGCCAGCAGGTCAGGGTTGAGCACAGATACGCAGTATTTT. Its protein is CASRSGLSTDTQYF.

The chain links TRBV19 to TRBJ1-1; 7 bases line up with TRBD1. CDR3 size: 15 residues. Per germline, CDR1 LNHDA and CDR2 SQIVND (reference sequence). V was pared by 3 bases and J by 0 bases, with 4 bases of the junction left unmatched. CDR3 sequence (DNA): TGTGCCAGTAGTATGGGGGACAGCATGAACACTGAAGCTTTCTTT. Protein sequence: CASSMGDSMNTEAFF.

This chain joins TRBV28 and TRBJ2-7, with 10 bases identical to TRBD2. The trim removed 4 bases at V and 7 bases at J, leaving 10 bases unmatched. This CDR3 spans 15 amino acids. Germline lookup yields CDR1 MDHEN and CDR2 SYDVKM. The CDR3 loop is CASSSASGGRREQYF. The CDR3 coding sequence is TGTGCCAGCAGTTCGGCTAGCGGGGGCCGGCGGGAGCAGTACTTC.

The V and J genes are TRBV5-1 and TRBJ2-1; 9 bases are a match to TRBD1. This CDR3 region has 14 residues. Germline loops: CDR1 SGHRS, CDR2 YFSETQ. V dropped 3 bases and J dropped 10; count of bases not matched to a gene: 8. The CDR3 is CASSSGQGVEEQFF. The CDR3 nucleotides read TGCGCCAGCAGCTCGGGACAGGGAGTAGAGGAGCAGTTCTTC.

V and J are TRBV11-3 and TRBJ2-7, with 7 bases aligning to TRBD2. The CDR3 is 17 amino acids. The germline gives CDR1 SGHNT, CDR2 YENEEA. Losses at the gene ends were 0 bases for V and 3 bases for J; bases not matched to a gene: 11. In DNA form, the CDR3 reads TGTGCCAGCAGCTTAGATCGGTGGAGCGGGAAACTCTACGAGCAGTACTTC. Translated: CASSLDRWSGKLYEQYF.

The chain links TRBV18 to TRBJ1-1; 8 bases are a match to TRBD1. The trim removed 3 bases at V and 1 base at J, leaving 1 base unmatched. There are 14 residues in the CDR3. The germline V gene has CDR1 KGHSH and CDR2 LQKENI. The CDR3 DNA is TGTGCCAGCTCACCCGACAGGGGGAACACTGAAGCTTTCTTT. Encoded protein: CASSPDRGNTEAFF.

This clone turned up a few times. The CDR3 here is CASSLGPSNEQFF. In nucleotides, the CDR3 is TGTGCCAGCAGCCTGGGGCCCAGCAATGAGCAGTTCTTC. V and J are TRBV7-3 and TRBJ2-1; D possibly corresponds to TRBD1 (5 bases). V shed 5 bases and J shed 6 bases, with 11 bases lying between them. Per the germline V gene, CDR1 is SGHTA and CDR2 is FQGTGA. The CDR3 covers 13 residues.

CDR3 nucleotides: TGTGCCACCAGCCAATTCCTCAACAGGGACCCCTATAATTCACCCCTCCACTTT. It translates to CATSQFLNRDPYNSPLHF. This sequence joins TRBV15 and TRBJ1-6; TRBD1 might be the D (6 bases). Trimming cost V 5 bases and J 2 bases, with 19 bases left between them. The CDR3 covers 18 residues. CDR1 is LNHNV, CDR2 YYDKDF, per germline (reference sequence).

The chain couples TRBV28 to TRBJ2-7; D unresolved. CDR3 size: 12 residues. CDR1 and CDR2 from the germline V gene are MDHEN and SYDVKM. V was clipped by 2 bases and J by 10 bases, with 12 bases between them. The CDR3 loop reads CASSLRSRGQYF. The CDR3 nucleotides read TGTGCCAGCAGTTTACGGTCGAGAGGTCAGTACTTC.

This rearrangement joins TRBV4-3 to TRBJ2-7; 7 nucleotides match TRBD1. The CDR3 is 15 residues long. Trimming at V came to 2 bases and at J to 2 bases, leaving 6 bases not matched to a gene. From germline, CDR1 is LGHNA and CDR2 YSLEER. The CDR3 bases are TGCGCCAGCAGCCAATACAGGGGAAGTGCCTACGAGCAGTACTTC. Amino acid sequence: CASSQYRGSAYEQYF.

The rearrangement links TRBV6-1 to TRBJ1-4; possible D gene TRBD1, 5 bases. Germline V lookup: CDR1 MNHNS, CDR2 SASEGT. This CDR3 has 14 residues. With 7 bases removed from V and 9 bases from J, the gap between germline ends came to 18 bases. CDR3 sequence: CASTPAGRGKKLFF. The CDR3 bases are TGTGCCAGCACCCCTGCGGGGCGTGGGAAAAAACTGTTTTTT.

The V gene is TRBV27, the J gene TRBJ1-2; possible D gene TRBD1, 5 bases. From germline, CDR1 is MNHEY and CDR2 SMNVEV (reference sequence). CDR3 length: 16 amino acids. The V and J ends lost 4 bases and 3 bases respectively, with 18 bases between them. CDR3 amino acids: CASSSPHSGDHYGYTF. The CDR3 coding sequence is TGTGCCAGCAGTTCCCCACATAGCGGGGACCACTATGGCTACACCTTC.

V is TRBV10-2 and J is TRBJ2-5, with TRBD1 as a possible D gene (5 bases). V lost 4 bases to trimming and J lost 7 bases, with 16 bases between them. The CDR3 extends over 14 amino acids. Germline CDR1 WSHSY, CDR2 SAAADI. The CDR3 spells CASSGDRRVGTQYF. In DNA form, the CDR3 reads TGCGCCAGCAGTGGTGACCGCAGGGTCGGGACCCAGTACTTC.

This clone has just a few counts. The chain employs TRBV6-4 and TRBJ2-1; TRBD1 is a possible D gene (6 bases). Germline V CDR1 and CDR2: MRHNA, SNTAGT. The germline V and J ends were trimmed by 0 bases and 1 base, with 10 bases remaining between them. The CDR3 extends over 16 amino acids. The CDR3 nucleotides read TGTGCCAGCAGTGACTCGACGAGGGGGTCCTACAATGAGCAGTTCTTC. Translating gives CASSDSTRGSYNEQFF.

The CDR3 bases are TGTGCCAGCAGTCCCGGTGGGGCGGGAGGGCAGTACGAGCAGTACTTC. Translation gives CASSPGGAGGQYEQYF. The chain is built from TRBV28 and TRBJ2-7; 9 nucleotides line up with TRBD2. V shed 5 bases, J shed 4 bases, and the junction held 12 bases outside the gene matches. Germline V CDR1 and CDR2: MDHEN, SYDVKM. The CDR3 covers 16 residues.